This section outlines one T cell receptor beta chain sequence together with its context. The antigen is undetermined. Roughly 30,000 T cell genomes (approximately 0.2 ug DNA) went into each sorted-subset replicate. Profiling relied on immunoSEQ multiplex PCR, and the TCRdb table lists in-frame clones only, not all of them. Of 2 million to 2.5 million clones listed, 85% to 95% are singletons. These data are taken from a study of shared clonotypes between healthy human individuals. General study results and limits: Relative to their counterparts shared across all four donors, non-shared clonotypes exhibited diminished generation probabilities. Several donors held 5% to 5.5% of naive CD4 clonotypes in common. Generally, naive subsets (rather than memory subsets) showed larger estimated richness.

The TCR originated in a young man in good health. Sequenced: naive CD4+ T cells sorted from blood. The subset denotes: CD45RA+ positively selected.

CDR3 amino acids: CASSRTRTGTGQADTQYF. CDR3 nucleotide sequence: TGTGCCAGCAGTCGAACCCGGACCGGGACAGGGCAGGCAGATACGCAGTATTTT. The chain links TRBV27 to TRBJ2-3; TRBD1 aligns across 9 bases. This CDR3 region has 18 residues. The germline gives CDR1 MNHEY, CDR2 SMNVEV (reference sequence). J lost 4 bases, V lost 5 bases, and 16 bases had no gene match.